Described below is a single T cell receptor beta chain sequence and its context. Antigen: not known. The CDR3 is 12 amino acids. V lost 7 bases and J lost 7; bases outside the gene matches: 10. Germline lookup yields CDR1 GTSNPN and CDR2 SVGIG (reference sequence). Genomic DNA of every subset was divided equally among multiple immunoSEQ plates. Under the authors' procedure: From ImmunoSEQ came sequences covering only the junction and carrying no quality scores, so filtering differed. The method was immunoSEQ multiplex PCR; TCRdb's version includes in-frame clones alone and lacks a portion of them. D and trimming were read from the DNA, whereas the V and J calls and clone size are those reported in that table. Altogether millions of clones are present, 90% to 95% being singletons, with the ten largest covering under 0.15%. The sample belongs to a study of shared clonotypes between healthy human individuals.

Regarding the study as a whole: The low donor count limited represented genetic and exposure-history diversity.

Sequenced input: naive CD4+ T cells sorted from blood. Indicated subset: CD45RA+ positively selected. This clonotype originated in a man between 18 and 29 years old in good health. This rearrangement joins TRBV30 to TRBJ2-7; TRBD2 matches 7 bases. The CDR3 DNA sequence: TGTGCCTCGGGGAGGGCCTTCAGTGAGCAGTACTTC. Protein product: CASGRAFSEQYF.